A selection of T cell receptor beta chains follows, all from one sample in a study of OX40 agonist ivuxolimab in advanced cancers. TCRdb keeps only in-frame clones here, not all; method: immunoSEQ multiplex PCR. Of about 93,000 clones detected, 91% appear once; the ten largest clones hold around 2.5%. Sequencing was performed on CD4+ or CD8+ T cells sorted from blood, taken in a trial of the OX40 agonist ivuxolimab. The receptors stem from an adult with an advanced solid tumor such as melanoma, head and neck, liver or kidney cancer. The CDR3 runs from the conserved cysteine through the conserved F or W. D genes are given only for firm matches. Expanded clones are given a class, and other clones once, few, many or no size at all.

CDR3 DNA,CDR3 protein,clone size,V gene,D gene,J gene
TGTGCCAGCAGCTTAACGGGGACCCAGGGGGTCACCGGGGAGCTGTTTTTT,CASSLTGTQGVTGELFF,-,TRBV7-3,TRBD1,TRBJ2-2
TGTGCCAGCTTCCTCAAGCCCACCTACGAGCAGTACTTC,CASFLKPTYEQYF,-,TRBV2,-,TRBJ2-7
TGTGCCAGCCCCCCCTCAAGGACAGGGGTATGGAACACTGAAGCTTTCTTT,CASPPSRTGVWNTEAFF,-,TRBV28,TRBD1,TRBJ1-1
TGTGCCAGCAGCCAACAACAGGGGGGCTATGGCTACACCTTC,CASSQQQGGYGYTF,-,TRBV7-9,TRBD1,TRBJ1-2
TGCGCCAGCAGCCGCGGGGGTAGCGGGAGGGCCGGGGCAGGCGAGCAGTACTTC,CASSRGGSGRAGAGEQYF,-,TRBV5-1,TRBD2,TRBJ2-7
TGTGCCTGGAGTAACTTAGCGGGACCCCCGGATTTT,CAWSNLAGPPDF,-,TRBV30,TRBD2,TRBJ2-3
TGTGCCAGCAGGATATTACGGGCGGGATTAAATGAAAAACTGTTTTTT,CASRILRAGLNEKLFF,-,TRBV28,-,TRBJ1-4
TGCGCCAGCAGGCGGGACAGCACGGACAATGAGCAGTTCTTC,CASRRDSTDNEQFF,-,TRBV10-1,-,TRBJ2-1
TGCGCCAGCCGGAGGGGACAGGGGGCGCTTGAGCAGTACTTC,CASRRGQGALEQYF,-,TRBV5-1,TRBD1,TRBJ2-7
TGTGCCTGGAGTGTACGGGCAACCTACGAGCAGTACTTC,CAWSVRATYEQYF,-,TRBV30,-,TRBJ2-7
TGCGCCAGCAGCTTGGGAGGACTAGCGGGAGTTAGATCTGAGCAGTTCTTC,CASSLGGLAGVRSEQFF,-,TRBV5-1,TRBD2,TRBJ2-1
TGCGCCAGCAGCTTGGATACAGGAGCAGTCGCTAGTAATGGCTACACCTTC,CASSLDTGAVASNGYTF,-,TRBV5-1,-,TRBJ1-2
TGCGCCAGCAGCCTGGCCGGGCCCAATCAGCCCCAGCATTTT,CASSLAGPNQPQHF,-,TRBV4-1,-,TRBJ1-5
TGTGCCACTCGCGGGAGGGCCATTGATACGCAGTATTTT,CATRGRAIDTQYF,-,TRBV10-3,TRBD2,TRBJ2-3
TGTGCTAGCAGCTTAGGGGTGCTAGCGGGACCCTCCTACAATGAGCAGTTCTTC,CASSLGVLAGPSYNEQFF,-,TRBV7-7,TRBD2,TRBJ2-1
TGCGCCAGCAGCTTCCGAAGCCCGAGGTGGGGCTCCTACAATGAGCAGTTCTTC,CASSFRSPRWGSYNEQFF,-,TRBV5-1,-,TRBJ2-1
TGTGCCAGCAGCTGGGCAGAATATAATGAAAAACTGTTTTTT,CASSWAEYNEKLFF,-,TRBV2,-,TRBJ1-4
TGTGCCAGCAGCCCGGGACTAGGTTTAGCCAAAAACATTCAGTACTTC,CASSPGLGLAKNIQYF,-,TRBV2,TRBD2,TRBJ2-4
TGTGCCAGCTCACTCGGACAGGGGAATGAAAAACTGTTTTTT,CASSLGQGNEKLFF,-,TRBV18,TRBD1,TRBJ1-4
TGTGCCTGGGACCCCGGACAGGGGAGTGGGGGCTACACCTTC,CAWDPGQGSGGYTF,-,TRBV30,TRBD1,TRBJ1-2
TGCGCCAGCAGCCAAGGATCCCCTCTTAACTATGGCTACACCTTC,CASSQGSPLNYGYTF,-,TRBV4-1,-,TRBJ1-2
TGTGCCAGCAGTTTTTCCGCAGGGGGAGGGACCGGGGAGCTGTTTTTT,CASSFSAGGGTGELFF,-,TRBV28,-,TRBJ2-2
TGTGCCAGTAGTATTGGACAGGGCTACGAGCAGTACTTC,CASSIGQGYEQYF,-,TRBV19,TRBD1,TRBJ2-7
TGTGCCAGCAGTTTAGCGGGGACAGAAGAGACCCAGTACTTC,CASSLAGTEETQYF,once,TRBV28,-,TRBJ2-5
TGTGCCAGCAGTTTCGGCACTAGCGGGTCCCTGGGAGATACGCAGTATTTT,CASSFGTSGSLGDTQYF,-,TRBV28,TRBD2,TRBJ2-3
TGCGCCAGCAGCCAAGTTTTTGGGAACACCATATATTTT,CASSQVFGNTIYF,few,TRBV4-1,-,TRBJ1-3
TGTGCCAGCAGGGACCAACACTTGTTGAAGACTGAAGCTTTCTTT,CASRDQHLLKTEAFF,-,TRBV6-5,-,TRBJ1-1
TGTGCCAGCCACTCGGGGGCCAATCAGCCCCAGCATTTT,CASHSGANQPQHF,once,TRBV21-1,-,TRBJ1-5
TGCGCCAGCAGCTCCGCGGTTCTAGGAAACACCATATATTTT,CASSSAVLGNTIYF,-,TRBV4-1,-,TRBJ1-3
TGTGCCAGCAGCTCCCCGGGGAGGCCCAGGCATTTT,CASSSPGRPRHF,-,TRBV7-9,-,TRBJ1-5
TGTGCCAGCAGCCCTGTTCCGGGACAGGGGGCGAGCTACGAGCAGTACTTC,CASSPVPGQGASYEQYF,-,TRBV28,TRBD1,TRBJ2-7
TGCGCCAGCAGCCCGTCTAGCGGGGGTTTATACAATGAGCAGTTCTTC,CASSPSSGGLYNEQFF,-,TRBV5-1,TRBD2,TRBJ2-1
TGTGCCAGCAGTTTAGTAGGGGAAGGGACCTACGAGCAGTACTTC,CASSLVGEGTYEQYF,once,TRBV6-5,-,TRBJ2-7
TGTGCCAGCAGCGTAGGACTAGCGGGAGTTGGCGCCTACAATGAGCAGTTCTTC,CASSVGLAGVGAYNEQFF,-,TRBV5-6,TRBD2,TRBJ2-1
TGTGCCATCACCCCGGGACTCCTCTACGAGCAGTACTTC,CAITPGLLYEQYF,once,TRBV10-3,-,TRBJ2-7
TGTGCCAGCAGCATACATCTCAAGGGGAACAATGAGCAGTTCTTC,CASSIHLKGNNEQFF,-,TRBV6-1,-,TRBJ2-1
TGCGCCAGCAGCTTGGCACTTAGCGGGAGCGACGAGCAGTACTTC,CASSLALSGSDEQYF,-,TRBV5-1,TRBD2,TRBJ2-7
TGTGCCAGCTCACCGTCTAGCCCGAACAATGAGCAGTTCTTC,CASSPSSPNNEQFF,-,TRBV18,-,TRBJ2-1